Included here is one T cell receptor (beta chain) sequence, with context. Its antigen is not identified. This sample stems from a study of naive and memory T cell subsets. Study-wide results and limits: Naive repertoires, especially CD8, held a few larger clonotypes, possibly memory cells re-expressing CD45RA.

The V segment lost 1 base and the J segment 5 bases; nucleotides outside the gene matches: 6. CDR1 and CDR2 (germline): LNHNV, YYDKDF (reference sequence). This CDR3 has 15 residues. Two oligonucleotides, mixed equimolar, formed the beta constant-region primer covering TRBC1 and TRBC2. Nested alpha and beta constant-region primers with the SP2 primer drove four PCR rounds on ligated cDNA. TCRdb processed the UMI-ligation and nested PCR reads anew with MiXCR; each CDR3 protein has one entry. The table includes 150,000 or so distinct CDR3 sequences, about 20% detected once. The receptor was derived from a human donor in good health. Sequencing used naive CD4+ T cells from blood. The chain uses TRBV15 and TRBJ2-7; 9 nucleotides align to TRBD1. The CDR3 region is CATSRGGTGRNEQYF. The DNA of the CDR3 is TGTGCCACCAGCAGAGGGGGGACAGGGCGGAACGAGCAGTACTTC.